This TCR beta chain was recovered during a study of blood T cells in healthy people across ages. Whole-study results and caveats: With age, beta diversity per million T cells declined roughly linearly, significantly by 40.

This clonotype was counted only a few times. The target antigen is unknown. This CDR3 region has 16 residues. V lost 6 bases, J lost 7 bases, and 15 bases stayed unmatched. Germline V CDR1 and CDR2: SGHTA, FQGTGA. Primers used in a second PCR of about 6 to 11 cycles were a sample-barcoded 5' primer and a J-beta primer mix. Each cDNA molecule, via a template-switch adaptor with 12 random nucleotides, was tagged. MiXCR was run by TCRdb on the 5' RACE reads, yielding one entry per CDR3 protein. This table has approximately 800,000 distinct CDR3 sequences, 50% to 65% appearing once. The individuals who served as donors were healthy Caucasians living in Russia, aged roughly 6 to 90. The total RNA that was extracted per sample amounted to at least 5 micrograms.

V usage is TRBV7-3 and J usage is TRBJ2-5, with 9 bases that match TRBD1. Sample: blood. The source is an elderly man in good health. The CDR3 nucleotides read TGTGCCAGCAGTTTCGGGCTTGGACAGGGGTCCCGGACCCAGTACTTC. Residues: CASSFGLGQGSRTQYF.